This passage covers 14 T cell receptor beta chains from one sample sequenced in a study of cytomegalovirus exposure and HLA in healthy donors. Sequenced by immunoSEQ multiplex PCR; TCRdb stores in-frame clones only, minus some. Of about 88,000 clones listed, almost 85% were seen once; the top ten hold around an eighth. Input material: PBMCs. Receptor source: a woman between 18 and 30 years old in good health and CMV-seropositive.

This chain connects TRBV21-1 to TRBJ1-2; the table names TRBD1, a call not compared with the DNA. TRBV21-1 is listed as a pseudogene. This CDR3 is 16 amino acids long. The CDR3 DNA follows: TGTGCCAGCAGCAAATCCAGGGACAGGGGGAACTATGGCTACACCTTC. Protein product: CASSKSRDRGNYGYTF.

This sequence joins TRBV10-3 and TRBJ2-6, with TRBD1 as a possible D gene (5 bases). The CDR3 spans 17 residues. The V gene lost 0 bases and the J gene lost 0 bases, with 9 bases spanning the gap. CDR1 and CDR2 from the germline V gene are ENHRY and SYGVKD. The CDR3 nucleotides are TGTGCCATCAGTGAGTCTCACAGGAGCTCTGGGGCCAACGTCCTGACTTTC. Residues: CAISESHRSSGANVLTF.

The rearrangement joins TRBV18 to TRBJ2-7, with TRBD2 as a possible D gene (6 bases). This CDR3 region has 19 residues. In germline, CDR1 is KGHSH, CDR2 LQKENI. Trimming removed 4 bases at V and 2 bases at J, with 27 bases between. The CDR3: CASSQKGSRSSDSPYEQYF. The CDR3 DNA reads as TGTGCCAGCTCACAAAAAGGATCCCGATCTAGCGACTCCCCCTACGAGCAGTACTTC.

This clone occurred once. CDR3 sequence (DNA): TGCGCCAGCAGCCCGAGGGAGGGCAAGGAAAAACTGTTTTTT. Its protein is CASSPREGKEKLFF. The J gene is TRBJ1-4, the V gene TRBV5-1; no reliable D call. Between the trimmed V and J ends, which lost 4 bases and 8 bases, there was a span of 15 bases. CDR3 length: 14 residues. CDR1 is SGHRS, CDR2 YFSETQ, per germline.

This clone occurred a few times. This sequence joins TRBV7-2 and TRBJ1-1, with a possible D match to TRBD1 (6 bases). Deletions cut 1 base from V and 3 bases from J, with 6 bases between. The CDR3 spans 13 residues. The V gene's germline CDR1 is SGHTA and CDR2 FQGNSA. CDR3 DNA: TGTGCCAGCAGCTTAGACAGGGACACTGAAGCTTTCTTT. Its protein product is CASSLDRDTEAFF.

This clone occurred a few times. J is TRBJ1-2 and V is TRBV7-2; 8 nucleotides match TRBD1. The V gene's germline CDR1 is SGHTA and CDR2 FQGNSA. Losses at the gene ends were 2 bases for V and 8 bases for J; bases not matched to a gene: 7. This CDR3 region has 14 residues. The CDR3 is CASSLYLSGGGYTF. The CDR3 DNA reads as TGTGCCAGCAGCTTATACTTATCAGGGGGCGGCTACACCTTC.

The chain has TRBV6-5 and TRBJ2-7; a possible D gene is TRBD1 (5 bases). Per the germline V gene, CDR1 is MNHEY and CDR2 is SVGAGI. V dropped 1 base and J dropped 3 bases, with 13 bases sitting between them. The CDR3 is 15 amino acids. The DNA of the CDR3 is TGTGCCAGCAGTTACTTACCCGTTCAGGGCTACGAGCAGTACTTC. Residues: CASSYLPVQGYEQYF.

CDR3: CASSPQAGLDNSPLHF. CDR3 sequence (DNA): TGTGCCAGCAGTCCCCAGGCAGGGTTGGATAATTCACCCCTCCACTTT. V and J are TRBV28 and TRBJ1-6; TRBD1 is a possible D gene (5 bases). V was cut by 5 bases and J by 5 bases, with 16 bases left in between. The CDR3 totals 16 residues. Germline values: CDR1 MDHEN, CDR2 SYDVKM.

This chain uses TRBV27 with TRBJ1-2; 10 bases match TRBD1. With 5 bases clipped from V and 1 base from J, the junction kept 4 bases outside the gene matches. The CDR3 is 15 residues long. Germline V gene sequence: CDR1 MNHEY, CDR2 SMNVEV (reference sequence). DNA for the CDR3: TGTGCCAGCAGTCGAGACAGGGGGCGTAACTATGGCTACACCTTC. Residues: CASSRDRGRNYGYTF.

The chain joins TRBV23-1 to TRBJ2-7; D gene ambiguous. TRBV23-1 is known as an ORF, though its function is uncertain. The CDR3 length is 14 residues. With 2 bases removed from V and 0 bases from J, the gap between germline ends came to 8 bases. CDR3 nucleotides: TGCGCCAGCAGTCAAAACCGCAGCTCCTACGAGCAGTACTTC. Translated: CASSQNRSSYEQYF.

This clone was detected once. V usage is TRBV10-3 and J usage is TRBJ1-2, with 7 bases that match TRBD1. After removal of 7 bases from V and 8 bases from J, the junction contained 10 bases not matched to a gene. The CDR3 sequence is 13 residues long. The germline gives CDR1 ENHRY, CDR2 SYGVKD. The CDR3 DNA sequence: TGTGCCATCACCCTCCATAGGGGGCGAGGCTACACCTTC. Amino acids: CAITLHRGRGYTF.

This sequence joins TRBV7-2 and TRBJ1-4; D remains ambiguous. Trimming stripped 2 bases from V and 5 bases from J, with 9 bases between. The germline CDR1 and CDR2 sequences are SGHTA and FQGNSA. The CDR3 runs 14 residues. The CDR3 DNA is TGTGCCAGCAGCTTATTTTCGGGGAATGAAAAACTGTTTTTT. Residues: CASSLFSGNEKLFF.

Only a few counts were recorded for this clone. The genes are TRBV7-8 and TRBJ2-7; TRBD2 matches at 8 bases. The CDR3 sequence is 15 residues long. Germline assignment: CDR1 SGHVS and CDR2 FQNEAQ. V shed 1 base, J shed 2 bases, and the junction held 4 bases outside the gene matches. Here the CDR3 reads CASSLVTGGPYEQYF. Here the CDR3 DNA reads TGTGCCAGCAGCTTAGTTACGGGGGGGCCCTACGAGCAGTACTTC.

This chain links TRBV15 with TRBJ1-3; 7 bases map to TRBD1. V was clipped by 1 base and J by 3 bases; unmatched bases: 9. The CDR3 is made up of 17 amino acids. The germline CDR1 and CDR2 sequences are LNHNV and YYDKDF (reference sequence). The CDR3 spells CATSRGGTALFGNTIYF. DNA of the CDR3: TGTGCCACCAGCAGAGGAGGGACAGCCCTCTTTGGAAACACCATATATTTT.